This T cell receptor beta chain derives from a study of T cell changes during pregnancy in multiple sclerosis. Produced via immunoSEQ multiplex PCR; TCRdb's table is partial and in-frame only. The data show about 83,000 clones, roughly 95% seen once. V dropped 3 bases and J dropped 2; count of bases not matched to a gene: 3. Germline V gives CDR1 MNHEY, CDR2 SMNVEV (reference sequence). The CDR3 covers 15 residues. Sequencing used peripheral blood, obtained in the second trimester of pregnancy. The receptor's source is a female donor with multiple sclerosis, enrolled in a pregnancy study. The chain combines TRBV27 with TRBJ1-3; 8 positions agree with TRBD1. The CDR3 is CASSLTGEAGNTIYF. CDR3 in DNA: TGTGCCAGCAGTTTGACAGGGGAGGCTGGAAACACCATATATTTT.